The 17 T cell receptor beta chains given below trace back to one sample, sequenced in a study of blood T cell repertoires in COVID-19. Here immunoSEQ multiplex PCR was the method, and the copy in TCRdb shows in-frame clones only, minus some. The data show tens of thousands of clones, 70% to 90% seen once. The sample consisted of peripheral blood. Every receptor here comes from a man in his sixties or seventies with acute or convalescent COVID-19.

The chain uses TRBV30 and TRBJ1-2; D remains ambiguous. This CDR3 region has 13 residues. V lost 2 bases to trimming and J lost 8 bases, with 15 bases between them. In germline, CDR1 is GTSNPN, CDR2 SVGIG (reference sequence). Here the CDR3 reads CAWSPQRRRGYTF. The CDR3 DNA sequence: TGTGCCTGGAGTCCCCAGCGAAGAAGGGGCTACACCTTC.

The chain uses TRBV28 and TRBJ1-4, with a weak D call TRBD1 (5 bases). Germline CDR1 reads MDHEN; CDR2 reads SYDVKM. Trimming stripped 4 bases from V and 8 bases from J, with 20 bases between. This CDR3 contains 16 residues. The CDR3 sequence: CASSSRGGAEGEKLFF. DNA for the CDR3: TGTGCCAGCAGTTCCCGGGGAGGGGCCGAGGGGGAAAAACTGTTTTTT. Full variable domain (outside the CDR3, taken from reference TRBV28 and TRBJ1-4): DVKVTQSSRYLVKRTGEKVFLECVQDMDHENMFWYRQDPGLGLRLIYFSYDVKMKEKGDIPEGYSVSREKKERFSLILESASTNQTSMYLCASSSRGGAEGEKLFFGSGTQLSVL.

This chain joins TRBV6-5 and TRBJ2-7; no definite D call. This CDR3 is built from 11 residues. Trimming took off 2 bases at V and 4 bases at J, with 3 bases between the two ends. From germline, CDR1 is MNHEY and CDR2 SVGAGI. CDR3 DNA: TGTGCCAGCAGTTACCAGTACGAGCAGTACTTC. Encoded protein: CASSYQYEQYF.

The genes are TRBV12-3 or TRBV12-4 and TRBJ1-2, with 8 bases fitting TRBD1. V shed 6 bases and J 7 bases; nucleotides not matched to a gene: 7. This CDR3 has 13 amino acids. This chain's CDR3 is CASSLDRVGGYTF. Written as DNA, the CDR3 is TGTGCCAGCAGCCTGGACAGGGTTGGTGGCTACACCTTC.

CDR3 sequence (DNA): TGTGCCAGTAGTTCGGACACCGTTGGAAACACCATATATTTT. Translation: CASSSDTVGNTIYF. The genes are TRBV19 and TRBJ1-3; perhaps TRBD1 as D (5 bases). Trimming shortened V by 5 bases and J by 3 bases, and 11 bases separated the two germline ends. Germline CDR1 and CDR2: LNHDA and SQIVND (reference sequence). CDR3 size: 14 residues.

This clone was picked up a small number of times. The CDR3 sequence: CASSIDRGLAGGGEQFF. CDR3 DNA: TGTGCCAGTAGTATAGATCGGGGACTAGCGGGAGGCGGTGAGCAGTTCTTC. The gene calls are TRBV19 and TRBJ2-1, with 15 bases fitting TRBD2. Germline V gene lookup returns CDR1 LNHDA and CDR2 SQIVND (reference sequence). The CDR3 runs to 17 residues. J gave up 9 bases and V 0 bases, and 6 bases lay outside the gene matches.

V and J are TRBV2 and TRBJ2-1; TRBD1 matches 11 bases. This CDR3 has 14 amino acids. With V trimmed by 9 bases and J by 8 bases, 9 bases remained unmatched. The germline V gene has CDR1 SNHLY and CDR2 FYNNEI. The CDR3 bases are TGTGCCAGACAGGACAGGGGGCTAAGGGATGAGCAGTTCTTC. Translation gives CARQDRGLRDEQFF.

The chain recombines TRBV24-1 with TRBJ2-3, with a possible D match to TRBD2 (5 bases). The V gene lost 4 bases and the J gene lost 0 bases, with 10 bases spanning the gap. CDR1 KGHDR and CDR2 SFDVKD come from the germline V gene. The CDR3 totals 15 residues. DNA of the CDR3: TGTGCCACCAGTGAGGCGGGTCTTAGCACAGATACGCAGTATTTT. This translates into CATSEAGLSTDTQYF.

This chain links TRBV27 with TRBJ1-5; D may be TRBD1 (6 bases). The CDR3 runs 15 residues. CDR1 is MNHEY, CDR2 SMNVEV, per germline (reference sequence). Trimming pared 5 bases from V and 0 bases from J, leaving 11 bases between. The CDR3 loop reads CASSPGQYSNQPQHF. CDR3 nucleotide sequence: TGTGCCAGCAGTCCTGGACAGTATAGCAATCAGCCCCAGCATTTT.

The chain links TRBV6-5 to TRBJ1-5; 7 bases fit TRBD1. With V trimmed by 2 bases and J by 6 bases, 4 bases remained unmatched. This CDR3 spans 14 amino acids. The germline gives CDR1 MNHEY, CDR2 SVGAGI. In nucleotides, the CDR3 is TGTGCCAGCAGTTACAGGAGGGGGCTTCAGCCCCAGCATTTT. This sequence encodes CASSYRRGLQPQHF.

The chain combines TRBV27 with TRBJ2-1; TRBD2 matches 11 bases. Germline loops: CDR1 MNHEY, CDR2 SMNVEV (reference sequence). The CDR3 spans 15 residues. Losses at the gene ends were 5 bases for V and 2 bases for J; bases not matched to a gene: 2. The CDR3 DNA is TGTGCCAGCAGTCTAGCGGGAGGCCCCTACAATGAGCAGTTCTTC. This encodes CASSLAGGPYNEQFF.

The CDR3 DNA sequence: TGTGCCAGCTCACCTGGAGCCAGGAACACCGGGGAGCTGTTTTTT. This encodes CASSPGARNTGELFF. The chain employs TRBV18 and TRBJ2-2; D is unresolved. CDR3 length: 15 residues. V shed 3 bases and J shed 1 base, with 9 bases lying between them. Germline assignment: CDR1 KGHSH and CDR2 LQKENI. The full variable domain, its missing parts supplied by reference TRBV18 and TRBJ2-2, is NAGVMQNPRHLVRRRGQEARLRCSPMKGHSHVYWYRQLPEEGLKFMVYLQKENIIDESGMPKERFSAEFPKEGPSILRIQQVVRGDSAAYFCASSPGARNTGELFFGEGSRLTVL.

This chain links TRBV12-5 with TRBJ2-2; weak D call: TRBD2 (6 bases). Trimming took off 11 bases at V and 1 base at J, with 11 bases between the two ends. The CDR3 runs to 13 residues. Germline V lookup: CDR1 LGHNT, CDR2 FRNRAP. CDR3 residues: CASGVGNTGELFF. CDR3 DNA sequence: TGTGCTTCGGGGGTGGGGAACACCGGGGAGCTGTTTTTT. The whole variable domain, filled in from reference TRBV12-5 and TRBJ2-2, reads DARVTQTPRHKVTEMGQEVTMRCQPILGHNTVFWYRQTMMQGLELLAYFRNRAPLDDSGMPKDRFSAEMPDATLATLKIQPSEPRDSAVYFCASGVGNTGELFFGEGSRLTVL.

A word on this clone: An end of the junction does not agree with germline; a read error may underlie this. The V and J genes are TRBV30 and TRBJ1-4; 7 bases align to TRBD1. The germline V gene encodes CDR1 GTSNPN and CDR2 SVGIG (reference sequence). This CDR3 region has 12 residues. In nucleotides, the CDR3 is TGTGCCTGGAGTGTATTTGTTGGACAGGTCCTTTTT. It yields the protein CAWSVFVGQVLF.

The J gene is TRBJ1-3, the V gene TRBV7-2; D unclear. This CDR3 contains 13 residues. Trimming shortened V by 4 bases and J by 7 bases, and 11 bases separated the two germline ends. Germline V gives CDR1 SGHTA, CDR2 FQGNSA. CDR3 DNA: TGTGCCAGCAGCTCTAGCTGGAGGAACACCATATATTTT. Its translation: CASSSSWRNTIYF.

This rearrangement joins TRBV5-1 to TRBJ2-2; 12 bases fit TRBD2. The CDR3 covers 17 residues. From germline, CDR1 is SGHRS and CDR2 YFSETQ. Trimming removed 2 bases from V and 5 bases from J; junction bases left unmatched: 7. The CDR3: CASSFPAGTSGTGELFF. The CDR3 DNA reads TGCGCCAGCAGCTTCCCAGCTGGGACTAGCGGGACCGGGGAGCTGTTTTTT.

The chain links TRBV7-8 to TRBJ2-3; 7 bases line up with TRBD1. Germline V gives CDR1 SGHVS, CDR2 FQNEAQ. This CDR3 has 15 amino acids. With 5 bases clipped from V and 0 bases from J, the junction kept 5 bases outside the gene matches. The CDR3 loop reads CASSPGQPSTDTQYF. In DNA form, the CDR3 reads TGTGCCAGCAGCCCGGGACAGCCCAGCACAGATACGCAGTATTTT.